The clone carrying this TCR beta chain was seen repeatedly, ten times or more. Its matching antigen is unknown. This CDR3 contains 14 residues. V was shortened by 8 bases and J by 5 bases, with 19 bases between the two germline ends. TCRdb redid the calling of the reads with MiXCR, one entry per CDR3 protein. The table lists 110,000 or so distinct CDR3 sequences, 30% of them singletons. The data stem from a study of T cell repertoires in cytomegalovirus infection. The rearrangement joins TRBV12-3 or TRBV12-4 to TRBJ2-7; possible D gene TRBD1, 6 bases. This sequence was found in a human donor in good health (CMV status not recorded). Some clones in this sample may be carry-over from other donors' samples. The material sequenced was CD8+ T cells from cultured PBMCs, taken from culture after CMV antigen stimulation. CDR3 in DNA: TGTGCCAGCGCAAACGAAGAGGGGGTCCACGAGCAGTACTTC. Translated, it gives CASANEEGVHEQYF.